This is a list of T cell receptor beta chains from one sample in a study of T cell repertoires in cytomegalovirus infection. TCRdb passed the reads through MiXCR, listing each CDR3 protein once. The sample holds about 740,000 distinct CDR3 sequences, 35% to 40% seen once. Sequenced input: PBMCs. Source of these receptors: a human donor in good health (CMV status not recorded). Some clones in this sample may be carry-over from other donors' samples. The CDR3 runs from the conserved cysteine through the conserved F or W. D genes are given only for firm matches. Clone size is shown for a subset of rows, as once, few, many or a class of expanded clone.

size: many; D: -; V: TRBV7-2; J: TRBJ2-2; CDR3: CASSSPGQNTGELFF; DNA: TGTGCCAGCAGCTCACCGGGACAAAACACCGGGGAGCTGTTTTTT
size: many; D: -; V: TRBV7-3; J: TRBJ1-1; CDR3: CASSSQGNTEAFF; DNA: TGTGCCAGCAGCTCACAGGGGAACACTGAAGCTTTCTTT
size: -; D: TRBD1; V: TRBV19; J: TRBJ1-1; CDR3: CASSLRDSGDTEAFF; DNA: TGTGCCAGTAGTCTCCGGGACAGCGGGGACACTGAAGCTTTCTTT
size: -; D: TRBD2; V: TRBV28; J: TRBJ2-3; CDR3: CASEAKLAGGTDTQYF; DNA: TGTGCCAGCGAGGCAAAGCTAGCGGGGGGAACAGATACGCAGTATTTT
size: -; D: -; V: TRBV6-1; J: TRBJ2-7; CDR3: CASSVGHYEQYF; DNA: TGTGCCAGCAGCGTGGGACACTACGAGCAGTACTTC
size: -; D: TRBD2; V: TRBV12-3/TRBV12-4; J: TRBJ2-7; CDR3: CASKSSGTNYEQYF; DNA: TGTGCCAGCAAATCTAGCGGGACAAATTACGAGCAGTACTTC
size: -; D: -; V: TRBV28; J: TRBJ2-7; CDR3: CASSLLLSVTLTYEQYF; DNA: TGTGCCAGCAGTTTGCTCTTGTCCGTAACCTTAACCTACGAGCAGTACTTC
size: -; D: -; V: TRBV25-1; J: TRBJ1-1; CDR3: CASSEIGTMNTEAFF; DNA: TGTGCCAGCAGTGAAATCGGTACGATGAACACTGAAGCTTTCTTT
size: -; D: -; V: TRBV29-1; J: TRBJ1-2; CDR3: CSVEDSGGGYTF; DNA: TGCAGCGTTGAAGATAGTGGGGGAGGCTACACCTTC
size: -; D: TRBD1; V: TRBV7-2; J: TRBJ1-2; CDR3: CASSLAAGGDGYTF; DNA: TGTGCCAGCAGCTTAGCTGCAGGGGGCGATGGCTACACCTTC
size: once; D: TRBD1; V: TRBV20-1; J: TRBJ2-7; CDR3: CSAPRTGTYEQYF; DNA: TGCAGTGCTCCCAGGACAGGGACCTACGAGCAGTACTTC
size: few; D: -; V: TRBV6-2/TRBV6-3; J: TRBJ2-7; CDR3: CASSHHYEQYF; DNA: TGTGCCAGCAGCCATCACTACGAGCAGTACTTC
size: few; D: -; V: TRBV6-6; J: TRBJ1-5; CDR3: CASTSMDSQHF; DNA: TGTGCCAGCACCAGTATGGACTCCCAGCATTTT
size: -; D: TRBD1; V: TRBV5-1; J: TRBJ2-7; CDR3: CASRWRDRGPYEQYF; DNA: TGCGCCAGCCGCTGGAGGGACAGGGGGCCCTACGAGCAGTACTTC
size: -; D: -; V: TRBV10-3; J: TRBJ1-5; CDR3: CAISGETGFQPQHF; DNA: TGTGCCATCAGTGGGGAAACAGGGTTTCAGCCCCAGCATTTT
size: few; D: -; V: TRBV7-6; J: TRBJ1-6; CDR3: CASSLDAGRINSPLHF; DNA: TGTGCCAGCAGCTTAGACGCCGGGCGGATTAATTCACCCCTCCACTTT
size: -; D: -; V: TRBV10-3; J: TRBJ1-4; CDR3: CAISELRETNEKLFF; DNA: TGTGCCATCAGTGAGTTGAGGGAGACCAATGAAAAACTGTTTTTT
size: -; D: -; V: TRBV2; J: TRBJ2-3; CDR3: CASSERRNTDTQYF; DNA: TGTGCCAGCAGTGAACGGAGAAACACAGATACGCAGTATTTT
size: -; D: -; V: TRBV14; J: TRBJ1-6; CDR3: CASSQARGGNSPLHF; DNA: TGTGCCAGCAGCCAAGCCCGGGGAGGGAATTCACCCCTCCACTTT
size: few; D: TRBD1; V: TRBV6-1; J: TRBJ1-5; CDR3: CASRGTGSSNQPQHF; DNA: TGTGCCAGCAGGGGGACAGGTTCCAGCAATCAGCCCCAGCATTTT
size: -; D: -; V: TRBV29-1; J: TRBJ2-5; CDR3: CSVGQLQETQYF; DNA: TGCAGCGTTGGTCAGTTACAAGAGACCCAGTACTTC
size: -; D: TRBD2; V: TRBV28; J: TRBJ2-1; CDR3: CASSSALSGSGSYNEQFF; DNA: TGTGCCAGCAGTTCAGCCCTCTCCGGTAGCGGGTCCTACAATGAGCAGTTCTTC
size: -; D: -; V: TRBV28; J: TRBJ1-1; CDR3: CASSLAGTQRSEAFF; DNA: TGTGCCAGCAGTTTAGCCGGGACCCAAAGGTCTGAAGCTTTCTTT
size: few; D: TRBD2; V: TRBV20-1; J: TRBJ2-3; CDR3: CSADLLAGKTDTQYF; DNA: TGCAGTGCCGACCTACTAGCGGGAAAGACAGATACGCAGTATTTT
size: few; D: -; V: TRBV19; J: TRBJ1-5; CDR3: CASSRTQGTSNQPQHF; DNA: TGTGCCAGTAGTAGAACACAGGGAACCAGCAATCAGCCCCAGCATTTT
size: -; D: -; V: TRBV12-3/TRBV12-4; J: TRBJ1-2; CDR3: CASRRTPNYGYTF; DNA: TGTGCCAGCAGACGGACACCGAACTATGGCTACACCTTC
size: few; D: -; V: TRBV6-1; J: TRBJ2-7; CDR3: CASSVNQAYEQYF; DNA: TGTGCCAGCAGTGTTAATCAAGCCTACGAGCAGTACTTC
size: few; D: -; V: TRBV29-1; J: TRBJ2-5; CDR3: CSVLRWSEETQYF; DNA: TGCAGCGTTTTGCGATGGAGTGAAGAGACCCAGTACTTC
size: many; D: TRBD2; V: TRBV28; J: TRBJ2-1; CDR3: CASSYLGLAGDNEQFF; DNA: TGTGCCAGCAGTTATCTGGGACTAGCGGGAGACAATGAGCAGTTCTTC
size: few; D: -; V: TRBV6-5; J: TRBJ1-1; CDR3: CASSYPGRLNTEAFF; DNA: TGTGCCAGCAGTTATCCCGGACGGTTGAACACTGAAGCTTTCTTT
size: few; D: -; V: TRBV27; J: TRBJ2-3; CDR3: CASSLGYPTLADTQYF; DNA: TGTGCCAGCAGTTTAGGCTACCCGACGTTGGCAGATACGCAGTATTTT
size: -; D: -; V: TRBV5-6; J: TRBJ2-3; CDR3: CASSLDPTSTDTQYF; DNA: TGTGCCAGCAGCTTGGATCCTACTAGCACAGATACGCAGTATTTT
size: -; D: TRBD2; V: TRBV29-1; J: TRBJ2-1; CDR3: CSVVPGLAEQFF; DNA: TGCAGCGTTGTCCCAGGACTAGCGGAGCAGTTCTTC
size: -; D: TRBD1; V: TRBV29-1; J: TRBJ1-2; CDR3: CRVGTGSTMGYTF; DNA: TGCAGAGTTGGGACAGGCTCGACTATGGGCTACACCTTC
size: few; D: -; V: TRBV19; J: TRBJ1-1; CDR3: CASSIWTEAFF; DNA: TGTGCCAGTAGTATTTGGACTGAAGCTTTCTTT
size: -; D: -; V: TRBV20-1; J: TRBJ2-1; CDR3: CSARDPGSSYNEQFF; DNA: TGCAGTGCTAGAGATCCAGGGAGCTCCTACAATGAGCAGTTCTTC
size: few; D: TRBD1; V: TRBV7-9; J: TRBJ1-1; CDR3: CASSLMVSGTLRRGQSEAFF; DNA: TGTGCCAGCAGCTTAATGGTCTCGGGTACCCTTCGCAGGGGGCAATCTGAAGCTTTCTTT
size: many; D: -; V: TRBV7-2; J: TRBJ1-2; CDR3: CASSLPGRREGYTF; DNA: TGTGCCAGCAGCTTACCGGGAAGACGTGAGGGCTACACCTTC
size: few; D: -; V: TRBV6-6; J: TRBJ1-1; CDR3: CASSYKDSGNTEAFF; DNA: TGTGCCAGCAGTTACAAGGACAGCGGCAACACTGAAGCTTTCTTT
size: many; D: -; V: TRBV27; J: TRBJ2-5; CDR3: CASSLSSAETQYF; DNA: TGTGCCAGCAGTTTATCGAGCGCGGAGACCCAGTACTTC
size: -; D: -; V: TRBV5-4; J: TRBJ2-2; CDR3: CASSRPGQPSPNTGELFF; DNA: TGTGCCAGCAGCCGACCGGGACAACCTTCGCCTAACACCGGGGAGCTGTTTTTT
size: few; D: -; V: TRBV28; J: TRBJ1-1; CDR3: CASSYLGTTEAFF; DNA: TGTGCCAGCAGTTACCTGGGCACCACTGAAGCTTTCTTT
size: many; D: -; V: TRBV4-2; J: TRBJ2-7; CDR3: CASSQEWGYEQYF; DNA: TGTGCCAGCAGCCAAGAATGGGGGTACGAGCAGTACTTC
size: -; D: -; V: TRBV28; J: TRBJ1-6; CDR3: CASSSSLSAYNSPLPF; DNA: TGTGCCAGCAGTTCTTCCCTGTCCGCTTATAATTCACCCCTCCCCTTT
size: many; D: TRBD2; V: TRBV7-2; J: TRBJ2-5; CDR3: CASTRLAGGGETQYF; DNA: TGTGCCAGCACCAGACTAGCGGGGGGGGGGGAGACCCAGTACTTC
size: many; D: -; V: TRBV6-1; J: TRBJ2-3; CDR3: CASEGSTDTQYF; DNA: TGTGCCAGCGAGGGGAGCACAGATACGCAGTATTTT
size: -; D: -; V: TRBV10-3; J: TRBJ2-2; CDR3: CATSGVDTGELFF; DNA: TGTGCCACCAGTGGGGTGGACACCGGGGAGCTGTTTTTT
size: few; D: TRBD1; V: TRBV28; J: TRBJ1-5; CDR3: CASSSSTGTGVNQPQHF; DNA: TGTGCCAGCAGCTCATCCACCGGGACAGGAGTGAATCAGCCCCAGCATTTT
size: few; D: -; V: TRBV11-2; J: TRBJ2-7; CDR3: CASSLEKNSYEQYF; DNA: TGTGCCAGCAGCTTAGAGAAGAACTCCTACGAGCAGTACTTC
size: -; D: TRBD2; V: TRBV12-5; J: TRBJ2-7; CDR3: CASGPGGLAGEQYF; DNA: TGTGCTAGTGGGCCCGGGGGACTAGCGGGCGAGCAGTACTTC
size: -; D: TRBD1; V: TRBV7-9; J: TRBJ2-7; CDR3: CASSRGTGFYEQYF; DNA: TGTGCCAGCAGCCGTGGGACAGGGTTCTACGAGCAGTACTTC
size: -; D: -; V: TRBV18; J: TRBJ1-1; CDR3: CASSPRLENTEAFF; DNA: TGTGCCAGCTCACCCAGACTGGAAAACACTGAAGCTTTCTTT
size: -; D: -; V: TRBV5-8; J: TRBJ1-3; CDR3: CASRRGLISGNTIYF; DNA: TGTGCCAGCCGGAGGGGTCTTATCTCTGGAAACACCATATATTTT
size: -; D: -; V: TRBV6-6; J: TRBJ1-6; CDR3: CASSYSEQGISPLHF; DNA: TGTGCCAGCAGTTACTCGGAACAGGGAATTTCACCCCTCCACTTT
size: -; D: TRBD1; V: TRBV12-3/TRBV12-4; J: TRBJ2-2; CDR3: CASSLRDRGPTGELFF; DNA: TGTGCCAGCAGTTTAAGGGACAGGGGGCCGACCGGGGAGCTGTTTTTT
size: -; D: TRBD1; V: TRBV11-2; J: TRBJ2-5; CDR3: CASSLDYGPTGLIQETQYF; DNA: TGTGCCAGCAGCTTAGATTACGGCCCGACAGGGCTAATTCAAGAGACCCAGTACTTC
size: many; D: -; V: TRBV2; J: TRBJ1-1; CDR3: CASSERRMNTEAFF; DNA: TGTGCCAGCAGTGAGCGACGGATGAACACTGAAGCTTTCTTT
size: -; D: TRBD2; V: TRBV10-3; J: TRBJ2-1; CDR3: CAISAGLAGRNEQFF; DNA: TGTGCCATCAGCGCGGGACTAGCGGGACGCAATGAGCAGTTCTTC
size: many; D: -; V: TRBV7-2; J: TRBJ1-1; CDR3: CASSLGWGEAFF; DNA: TGTGCCAGCAGCTTAGGCTGGGGTGAAGCTTTCTTT